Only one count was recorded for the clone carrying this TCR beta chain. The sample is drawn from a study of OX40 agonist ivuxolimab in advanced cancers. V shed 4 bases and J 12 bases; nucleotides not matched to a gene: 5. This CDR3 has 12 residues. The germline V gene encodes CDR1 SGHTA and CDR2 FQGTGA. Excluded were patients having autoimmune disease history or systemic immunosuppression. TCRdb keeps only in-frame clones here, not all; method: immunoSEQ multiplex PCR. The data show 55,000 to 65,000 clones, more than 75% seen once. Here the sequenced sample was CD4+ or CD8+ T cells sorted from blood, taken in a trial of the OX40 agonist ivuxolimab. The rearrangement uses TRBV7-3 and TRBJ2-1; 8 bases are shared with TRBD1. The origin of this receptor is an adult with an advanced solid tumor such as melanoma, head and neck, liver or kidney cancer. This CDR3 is CASSSPGTGQFF. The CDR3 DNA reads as TGTGCCAGCAGCTCGCCCGGGACAGGGCAGTTCTTC.